The sequence of this T cell receptor (beta chain) was determined in a study of blood T cells in healthy people across ages. Whole-study context: Template switching retrieved approximately one barcoded beta molecule for each two T cells.

A second about 6 to 12 cycle PCR used barcoded and J-beta primers. A tag from a template-switch adaptor with 12 random nucleotides marked each cDNA molecule. TCRdb recomputed calls from the 5' RACE reads with MiXCR, one row per CDR3 protein. This sample has hundreds of thousands of distinct CDR3 sequences, with more than 45% found just once. Broader study findings: Both naive CD4+ cell counts and diversity were greater in long-lived donors than in aged donors.

The CDR3 contains 15 residues. The V end lost 2 bases, the J end lost 5 bases, and 15 bases lay between the germline ends. Germline CDR1 MNHEY, CDR2 SVGAGI. Worth noting for this clonotype: Its antigen remains unknown.

The gene calls are TRBV6-5 and TRBJ2-5; D is possibly TRBD1 or TRBD2 (5 bases each). The clonotype originates from a young man in good health. The sample comprised blood. CDR3 DNA: TGTGCCAGCAGTTACAGAGGGACCGAGGGGGAGACCCAGTACTTC. Amino acid sequence: CASSYRGTEGETQYF.